The source of this TCR beta chain is a study of blood T cell repertoires in COVID-19. Seattle's enrolled individuals joined amid active infection and were then monitored longitudinally. TCRdb keeps only in-frame clones here, not all; method: immunoSEQ multiplex PCR. The sample has approximately 340,000 clones, approximately 90% seen once. Germline V gene sequence: CDR1 MNHEY, CDR2 SVGEGT. V shed 2 bases and J shed 0 bases, with 8 bases lying between them. The CDR3 is made up of 14 amino acids. This clone occurred a few times. The receptor's source is a man aged 25 to 40 with COVID-19, enrolled during active disease. This chain joins TRBV6-2 or TRBV6-3 and TRBJ2-7, with D perhaps TRBD2 (5 bases). The sequenced sample consisted of peripheral blood. CDR3 loop: CASSYQAGSYEQYF. The CDR3 bases are TGTGCCAGCAGTTACCAGGCGGGCTCCTACGAGCAGTACTTC.